This T cell receptor beta chain is from a study of CD8 T cells in ankylosing spondylitis. Study-wide results and caveats: Significant enrichment of disease-linked clones was reported in matched ankylosing spondylitis synovial fluid. What seemed typical of ankylosing spondylitis blood was a TCR beta motif built from under 10 highly homologous variants.

The CDR3 runs to 12 residues. CDR1 and CDR2 from the germline V gene are KGHSH and LQKENI. TCRdb reprocessed the 5' RACE reads via MiXCR and lists one record per CDR3 protein. The table records hundreds of thousands of distinct CDR3 sequences, over 9.5% of them present only once. Ten or more counts support this clonotype. Its matching antigen is unknown. Sequencing input: blood, either unsorted or a sorted T cell fraction (not recorded which). This clonotype was sampled from a male donor with ankylosing spondylitis. The chain links TRBV18 to TRBJ1-2; the D gene is possibly TRBD1 (5 bases). CDR3 DNA sequence: TGTGCTTCCTCGGGGGCTAACTATGGCTACACCTTC. Its translation: CASSGANYGYTF.